Reported below is one TCR beta chain. Its antigen is unknown. The data originate from a study of beta chain features in type 1 diabetes. Findings and caveats of the study: For patients and controls alike, PCR might favor shorter templates to the same degree. Type 1 diabetes patients had TCRB CDR3s that were shorter (moderately but significantly so) in all four CD4+ subsets. These data did not resolve whether HLA type affects TCRB rearrangement.

Expressed TCRB transcripts were sequenced because the isolated RNA had all been reverse transcribed beforehand. The study sequenced naive, central memory and regulatory T cell samples to an average of about 3.6 million reads. TCRdb keeps only in-frame clones here, not all; method: immunoSEQ multiplex PCR. In the table there are fewer than 350,000 clones, 15% of which are singletons. Cell sorting via CD45RO/CCR7/CD25/CD127/CD95/CD27 was performed to obtain CD4+ naive, central memory, regulatory and stem cell-like memory cells. Material for sequencing was naive CD4+ T cells from blood. This clonotype was sampled from a man younger than 30 with type 1 diabetes.

The CDR3 nucleotides read TGTGCCAGCAGCCCAAGCGACTATGGCTACACCTTC. As protein: CASSPSDYGYTF. This rearrangement joins TRBV28 to TRBJ1-2; D call uncertain. V was shortened by 6 bases and J by 3 bases, with 8 bases between the two germline ends. This CDR3 comprises 12 residues. From germline, CDR1 is MDHEN and CDR2 SYDVKM.